The 10 T cell receptor beta chains below come from one sample, sequenced in a study of blood T cell repertoires in COVID-19. Sequencing was performed with immunoSEQ multiplex PCR; in TCRdb, only in-frame clones are kept and a portion is missing. This table holds roughly 250,000 clones, more than 70% found once. Sequenced: peripheral blood. These receptors all stem from a woman between 40 and 50 years old who had recovered from COVID-19.

V and J are TRBV7-2 and TRBJ1-4; TRBD1 matches at 7 bases. V shed 5 bases, J shed 6 bases, and the junction held 6 bases outside the gene matches. The V gene's germline CDR1 is SGHTA and CDR2 FQGNSA. The CDR3 contains 14 residues. CDR3: CASSPRQGHEKLFF. CDR3 DNA: TGTGCCAGCAGCCCAAGACAGGGCCATGAAAAACTGTTTTTT.

The chain uses TRBV13 and TRBJ1-4, with D possibly being TRBD1 (5 bases). CDR3 length: 14 residues. Looked up from germline, CDR1 is PRHDT and CDR2 is FYEKMQ (reference sequence). The V gene lost 5 bases and the J gene lost 2 bases, with 9 bases spanning the gap. CDR3 DNA sequence: TGTGCCAGCAGCACCCGACAGACTAATGAAAAACTGTTTTTT. It yields the protein CASSTRQTNEKLFF.

The rearrangement links TRBV11-2 to TRBJ1-2, with a possible D match to TRBD1 (6 bases). This CDR3 is 14 amino acids long. V gave up 0 bases and J gave up 2 bases, with 7 bases separating them. CDR1 and CDR2 (germline): SGHAT, FQNNGV. CDR3 nucleotides: TGTGCCAGCAGCTTAGATCAGGGGAACTATGGCTACACCTTC. Residues: CASSLDQGNYGYTF.

The chain links TRBV20-1 to TRBJ1-5, with D possibly TRBD1 on 6 matching bases. The CDR3 is made up of 14 amino acids. Germline CDR1 is DFQATT and CDR2 is SNEGSKA (reference sequence). The V end was cut by 3 bases, the J end by 2 bases, with 11 bases between. Written as DNA, the CDR3 is TGCAGTGCTAGTGCAGGGGTGGGCAATCAGCCCCAGCATTTT. Residues: CSASAGVGNQPQHF.

The chain is built from TRBV2 and TRBJ2-3, with 16 bases matching TRBD2. V trimming: 6 bases; J trimming: 1 base; junction bases outside the gene matches: 7. The length of the CDR3 is 18 residues. Germline V gives CDR1 SNHLY, CDR2 FYNNEI. The CDR3 nucleotides read TGTGCCAGCAGACCCCCGGGACTAGCGGGAGGGGGCACAGATACGCAGTATTTT. This encodes CASRPPGLAGGGTDTQYF.

The chain is built from TRBV19 and TRBJ1-2; weak D call: TRBD1 (5 bases). Looked up from germline, CDR1 is LNHDA and CDR2 is SQIVND (reference sequence). This CDR3 is 14 amino acids long. V was cut by 5 bases and J by 8 bases, with 18 bases left in between. CDR3 in DNA: TGTGCCAGTAGTGCAGTAGGAACAGGTGGAGGCTACACCTTC. Residues: CASSAVGTGGGYTF.

The rearrangement uses TRBV11-3 and TRBJ1-5, with 9 positions matching TRBD1. CDR1 SGHNT and CDR2 YENEEA come from the germline V gene. Losses at the gene ends were 3 bases for V and 4 bases for J; bases not matched to a gene: 19. The CDR3 totals 20 residues. The CDR3 protein is CASSFRRHRGLRDQNQPQHF. In DNA, the CDR3 is TGTGCCAGCAGCTTCCGTCGACACAGGGGGCTTAGGGACCAAAATCAGCCCCAGCATTTT.

The chain joins TRBV6-5 to TRBJ2-1; possibly TRBD2 for D (6 bases). Germline-derived CDR1 and CDR2 are MNHEY and SVGAGI. The CDR3 spans 12 residues. Trimming cost V 10 bases and J 5 bases, with 12 bases left between them. The CDR3 here is CATRGGNNEQFF. The CDR3 nucleotides are TGTGCCACCCGGGGCGGGAACAATGAGCAGTTCTTC.

The rearrangement uses TRBV7-9 and TRBJ1-1; D is ambiguous. V was clipped by 1 base and J by 1 base, with 4 bases between them. Germline V gene lookup returns CDR1 SEHNR and CDR2 FQNEAQ (reference sequence). This CDR3 region has 13 residues. The CDR3 coding sequence is TGTGCCAGCAGCTTAGGGCAGAACACTGAAGCTTTCTTT. Protein: CASSLGQNTEAFF.

The CDR3 here is CAWIPPGSFSYGYTF. The CDR3 DNA reads TGTGCCTGGATTCCACCAGGCAGCTTCTCCTATGGCTACACCTTC. V usage is TRBV30 and J usage is TRBJ1-2; D uncertain. Trimming stripped 4 bases from V and 4 bases from J, with 19 bases between. CDR3 length equals 15 residues. Germline lookup yields CDR1 GTSNPN and CDR2 SVGIG (reference sequence).